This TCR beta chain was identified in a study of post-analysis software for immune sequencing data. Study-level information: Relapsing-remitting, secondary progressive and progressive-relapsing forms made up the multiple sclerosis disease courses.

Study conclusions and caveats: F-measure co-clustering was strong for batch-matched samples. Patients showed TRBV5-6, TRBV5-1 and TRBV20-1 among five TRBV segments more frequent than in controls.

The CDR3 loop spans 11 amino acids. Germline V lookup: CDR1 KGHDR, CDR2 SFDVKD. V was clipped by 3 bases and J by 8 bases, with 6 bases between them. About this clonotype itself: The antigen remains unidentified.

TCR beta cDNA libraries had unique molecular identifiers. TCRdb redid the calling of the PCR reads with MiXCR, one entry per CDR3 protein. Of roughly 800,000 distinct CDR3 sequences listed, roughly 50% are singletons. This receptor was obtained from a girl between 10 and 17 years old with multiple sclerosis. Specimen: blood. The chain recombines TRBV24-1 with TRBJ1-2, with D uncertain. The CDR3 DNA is TGTGCCACCAGTGATGGAGTGGGCTACACCTTC. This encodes CATSDGVGYTF.